These 18 T cell receptor beta chains were all obtained from the same sample, sequenced in a study of metastatic and nonmetastatic thyroid tumors. Each patient went into thyroid surgery without having received any treatment. TCRdb ran MiXCR on the PCR reads. Found here are about 53,000 clones, 20% to 25% of them singletons; the top ten hold under 4.5%. Sequenced material: blood. All receptors derive from a female donor with papillary thyroid cancer or a benign thyroid nodule (not recorded which). Some clones in this sample may be carry-over from other donors' samples.

To note about this clone: This could be a read error, since a much larger clone is one nucleotide away. The sample carries other DNA sequences with the same CDR3. The chain joins TRBV11-1 to TRBJ1-1, with a possible D match to TRBD1 (5 bases). Germline CDR1 reads SGHAT; CDR2 reads FQDESV (reference sequence). V lost 3 bases and J lost 1, with 15 bases in between. The CDR3 runs to 16 residues. CDR3 region: CASSLTTPGRNTEAFF. CDR3 nucleotides: TGTGCCAGCAGCTTGACTACACCAGGGCGGAACACTGAAGCTTTCTTT. The full variable domain, rest sourced from reference TRBV11-1 and TRBJ1-1, is EAEVAQSPRYKITEKSQAVAFWCDPISGHATLYWYRQILGQGPELLVQFQDESVVDDSQLPKDRFSAERLKGVDSTLKIQPAELGDSAMYLCASSLTTPGRNTEAFFGQGTRLTVV.

This clone was observed at least ten times. This may come from a read error, since a much larger clone is one base off. The CDR3 nucleotides are TGTGCCAGCAGTTACTCCTCAGTCGTCACCTACGAGCAGTACTTC. It translates to CASSYSSVVTYEQYF. The J gene is TRBJ2-7, the V gene TRBV6-5; D unclear. This CDR3 has 15 residues. The germline CDR1 and CDR2 sequences are MNHEY and SVGAGI. V lost 0 bases to trimming and J lost 2 bases, with 11 bases between them.

This clone was observed many times. V is TRBV30 and J is TRBJ1-3; perhaps TRBD1 as D (5 bases). The germline V gene encodes CDR1 GTSNPN and CDR2 SVGIG (reference sequence). Trimming shortened V by 4 bases and J by 4 bases, and 8 bases separated the two germline ends. The CDR3 is 12 amino acids. The CDR3 protein is CAWNDRGNTIYF. Written as DNA, the CDR3 is TGTGCCTGGAATGACAGAGGAAACACCATATATTTT.

Only a few counts were recorded for this clone. CDR3 region: CASSLTVAWYEQYF. The CDR3 DNA follows: TGTGCCAGCAGTTTAACAGTGGCTTGGTACGAGCAGTACTTC. The chain is built from TRBV28 and TRBJ2-7; the D is unclear. This CDR3 has 14 residues. Trimming removed 2 bases at V and 4 bases at J, with 12 bases between. The germline CDR1 and CDR2 sequences are MDHEN and SYDVKM. The whole variable domain, filled in from reference TRBV28 and TRBJ2-7, reads DVKVTQSSRYLVKRTGEKVFLECVQDMDHENMFWYRQDPGLGLRLIYFSYDVKMKEKGDIPEGYSVSREKKERFSLILESASTNQTSMYLCASSLTVAWYEQYFGPGTRLTVT.

With respect to this clone: This likely comes from a read error, as the CDR3 has no conserved phenylalanine or tryptophan at its end. The V gene is TRBV12-3 or TRBV12-4, the J gene TRBJ2-7, with D perhaps TRBD1 or TRBD2 (5 bases each). This CDR3 spans 14 amino acids. V shed 1 base and J shed 10 bases, with 17 bases lying between them. CDR3 protein: CASSLGQGVIHQYY. CDR3 bases: TGTGCCAGCAGTTTAGGGCAGGGAGTAATCCATCAGTACTAC.

This clone has a count of ten or more. J is TRBJ2-5 and V is TRBV5-1; no definite D call. V was cut by 6 bases and J by 5 bases, with 14 bases left in between. CDR1 and CDR2 from the germline V gene are SGHRS and YFSETQ. This CDR3 is built from 13 residues. The CDR3 loop reads CASTELGWETQYF. DNA of the CDR3: TGCGCCAGCACCGAGCTGGGGTGGGAGACCCAGTACTTC. Full variable domain (rest looked up from reference TRBV5-1 and TRBJ2-5): KAGVTQTPRYLIKTRGQQVTLSCSPISGHRSVSWYQQTPGQGLQFLFEYFSETQRNKGNFPGRFSGRQFSNSRSEMNVSTLELGDSALYLCASTELGWETQYFGPGTRLLVL.

About this clone: Mismatch with germline at one junction end may stem from a read error. The rearrangement uses TRBV15 and TRBJ2-1, with D perhaps matching TRBD2 (6 bases). The germline V gene has CDR1 LNHNV and CDR2 YYDKDF (reference sequence). The CDR3 has 16 amino acids. CDR3 residues: CATSRERNSGYNELFF. In DNA form, the CDR3 reads TGTGCCACCAGCAGAGAGCGGAATAGCGGTTACAATGAGCTGTTCTTC.

The chain couples TRBV7-6 to TRBJ2-1, with no clear D. V lost 6 bases to trimming and J lost 6 bases, with 9 bases between them. This CDR3 has 12 residues. Germline V gene data show CDR1 as SGHVS and CDR2 as FNYEAQ. DNA for the CDR3: TGTGCCAGCAGGCAAAAAGGCAATGAGCAGTTCTTC. This translates into CASRQKGNEQFF.

This clone showed up many times. The genes are TRBV19 and TRBJ1-5; no clear D gene. The V gene's germline CDR1 is LNHDA and CDR2 SQIVND (reference sequence). The CDR3 has 15 amino acids. V lost 2 bases to trimming and J lost 1 base, with 9 bases between them. The DNA for the CDR3 is TGTGCCAGTAGTATATGGAGGGAAAGCAATCAGCCCCAGCATTTT. Translating gives CASSIWRESNQPQHF.

In this sample, this clone turned up many times. This chain joins TRBV27 and TRBJ2-2; D might be TRBD2 (5 bases). Germline V lookup: CDR1 MNHEY, CDR2 SMNVEV (reference sequence). The CDR3 consists of 15 residues. V lost 4 bases to trimming and J lost 4 bases, with 13 bases between them. CDR3 sequence reads: CASSSGVYGTGELFF. The CDR3 DNA reads TGTGCCAGCAGTTCCGGGGTTTACGGCACCGGGGAGCTGTTTTTT.

The table lists this clone with many counts. The chain links TRBV6-1 to TRBJ1-3; unclear D gene. Germline loops: CDR1 MNHNS, CDR2 SASEGT. Trimming removed 5 bases from V and 4 bases from J, with 9 bases in between. The CDR3 is 13 amino acids. CDR3 loop: CASSFGWGNTIYF. The CDR3 DNA reads TGTGCCAGCAGTTTTGGTTGGGGAAACACCATATATTTT.

This clone was seen repeatedly, ten times or more. The V and J genes are TRBV5-4 and TRBJ2-3, with D possibly TRBD2 on 5 matching bases. The CDR3 spans 16 residues. The V gene lost 4 bases and the J gene lost 4 bases, with 19 bases spanning the gap. In germline, CDR1 is SGHNT, CDR2 YYREEE (reference sequence). CDR3 residues: CASSLEASIRSDTQYF. CDR3 sequence (DNA): TGTGCCAGCAGCCTGGAGGCATCCATCCGATCAGATACGCAGTATTTT.

This clone was counted ten times or more. The chain uses TRBV9 and TRBJ1-1, with D hard to call. Germline V lookup: CDR1 SGDLS, CDR2 YYNGEE. Trimming removed 6 bases at V and 4 bases at J, with 13 bases between. The CDR3 extends over 13 amino acids. The CDR3 is CASTSRWGTEAFF. The CDR3 nucleotides are TGTGCCAGCACCTCTCGGTGGGGCACTGAAGCTTTCTTT.

Note on this clone: Mismatch with germline at one junction end may stem from a read error. The J gene is TRBJ2-7, the V gene TRBV7-6; D unclear. Germline CDR1 and CDR2: SGHVS and FNYEAQ. This CDR3 is built from 16 residues. The CDR3 DNA follows: TGTGCCAGCAGCCCCTTCGCGGTTCAGAGCTCCAACGAGCAGTACTTC. It translates to CASSPFAVQSSNEQYF. The full variable domain, its missing parts supplied by reference TRBV7-6 and TRBJ2-7, is GAGVSQSPRYKVTKRGQDVALRCDPISGHVSLYWYRQALGQGPEFLTYFNYEAQQDKSGLPNDRFSAERPEGSISTLTIQRTEQRDSAMYRCASSPFAVQSSNEQYFGPGTRLTVT.

This rearrangement joins TRBV6-2 or TRBV6-3 to TRBJ2-2; 7 bases are shared with TRBD2. V gave up 0 bases and J gave up 5 bases; unmatched junction bases: 9. The CDR3 is 17 residues long. Germline values: CDR1 MNHEY, CDR2 SVGEGT. In nucleotides, the CDR3 is TGTGCCAGCAGTTACTCGATTGATCCTAGCGGTACCGGGGAGCTGTTTTTT. Protein sequence: CASSYSIDPSGTGELFF.

A remark on this clone: A much larger clonotype is one base distant, so this may be a read error. V is TRBV6-5 and J is TRBJ1-1; D unresolved. The CDR3 has 14 amino acids. CDR1 and CDR2 from the germline V gene are MNHEY and SVGAGI. CDR3 sequence: CASSSPGMNTEAFF. The CDR3 DNA reads as TGTGCCAGCAGTTCGCCAGGCATGAACACTGAAGCCTTCTTT.

This clone has at least ten counts. The gene calls are TRBV28 and TRBJ2-6; TRBD1 might be the D (5 bases). Germline V gene lookup returns CDR1 MDHEN and CDR2 SYDVKM. The ends were cut back, 5 bases at V and 2 bases at J, with 7 bases in the middle. CDR3 length equals 14 residues. In DNA, the CDR3 is TGTGCCAGCAGTGTAGGGGCTGGGGCCAACGTCCTGACTTTC. It yields the protein CASSVGAGANVLTF.

This clone occurred many times. The chain is built from TRBV20-1 and TRBJ2-1, with 9 positions matching TRBD2. The CDR3 consists of 14 residues. Germline V gene lookup returns CDR1 DFQATT and CDR2 SNEGSKA (reference sequence). V was pared by 3 bases and J by 4 bases, with 4 bases of the junction left unmatched. The CDR3 reads CSARGLAIYNEQFF. The CDR3 nucleotides read TGCAGTGCTAGGGGACTAGCCATATACAATGAGCAGTTCTTC.